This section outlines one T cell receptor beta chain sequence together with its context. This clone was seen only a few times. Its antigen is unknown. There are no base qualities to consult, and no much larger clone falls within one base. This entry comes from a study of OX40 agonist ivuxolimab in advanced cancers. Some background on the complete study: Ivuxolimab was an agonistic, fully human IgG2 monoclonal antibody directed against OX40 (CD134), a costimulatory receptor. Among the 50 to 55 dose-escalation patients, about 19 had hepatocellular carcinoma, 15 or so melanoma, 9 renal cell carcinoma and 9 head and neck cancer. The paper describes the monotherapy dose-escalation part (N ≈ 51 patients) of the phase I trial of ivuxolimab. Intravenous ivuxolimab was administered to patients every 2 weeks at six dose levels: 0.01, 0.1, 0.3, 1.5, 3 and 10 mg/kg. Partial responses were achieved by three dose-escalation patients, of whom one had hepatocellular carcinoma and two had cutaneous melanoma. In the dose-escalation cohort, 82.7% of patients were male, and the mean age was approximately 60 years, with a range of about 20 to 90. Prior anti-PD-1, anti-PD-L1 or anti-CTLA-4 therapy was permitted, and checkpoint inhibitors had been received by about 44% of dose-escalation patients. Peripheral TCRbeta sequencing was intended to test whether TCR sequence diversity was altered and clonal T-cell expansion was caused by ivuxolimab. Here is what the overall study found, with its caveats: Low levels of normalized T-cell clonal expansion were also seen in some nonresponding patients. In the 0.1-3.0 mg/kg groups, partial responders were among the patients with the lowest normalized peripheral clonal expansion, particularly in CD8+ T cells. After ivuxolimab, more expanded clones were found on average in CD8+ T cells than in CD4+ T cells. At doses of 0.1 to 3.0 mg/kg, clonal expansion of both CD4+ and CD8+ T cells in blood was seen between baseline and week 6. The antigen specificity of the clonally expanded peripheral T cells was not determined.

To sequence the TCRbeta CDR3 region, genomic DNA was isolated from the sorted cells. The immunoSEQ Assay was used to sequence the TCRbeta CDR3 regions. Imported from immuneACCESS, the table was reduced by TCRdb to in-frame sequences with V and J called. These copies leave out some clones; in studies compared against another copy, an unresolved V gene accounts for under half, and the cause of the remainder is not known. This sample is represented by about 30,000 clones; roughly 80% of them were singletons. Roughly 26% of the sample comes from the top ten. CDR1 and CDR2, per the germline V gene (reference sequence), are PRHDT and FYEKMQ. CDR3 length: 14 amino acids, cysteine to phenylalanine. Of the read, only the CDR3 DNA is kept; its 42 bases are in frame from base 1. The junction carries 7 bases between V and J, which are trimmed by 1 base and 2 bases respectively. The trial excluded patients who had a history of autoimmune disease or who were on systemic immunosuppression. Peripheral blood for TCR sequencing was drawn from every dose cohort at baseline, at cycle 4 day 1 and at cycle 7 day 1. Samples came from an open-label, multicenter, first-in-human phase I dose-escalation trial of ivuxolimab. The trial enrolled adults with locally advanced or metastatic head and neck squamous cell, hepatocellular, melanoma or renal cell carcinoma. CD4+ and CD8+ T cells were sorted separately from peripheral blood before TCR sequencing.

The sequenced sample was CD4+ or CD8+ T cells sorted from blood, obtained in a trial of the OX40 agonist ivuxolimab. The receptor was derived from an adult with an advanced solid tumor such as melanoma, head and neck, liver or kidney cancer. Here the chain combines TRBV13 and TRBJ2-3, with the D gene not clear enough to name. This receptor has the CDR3 CASSLVGYTDTQYF. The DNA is TGTGCCAGCAGCTTAGTTGGCTACACAGATACGCAGTATTTT.